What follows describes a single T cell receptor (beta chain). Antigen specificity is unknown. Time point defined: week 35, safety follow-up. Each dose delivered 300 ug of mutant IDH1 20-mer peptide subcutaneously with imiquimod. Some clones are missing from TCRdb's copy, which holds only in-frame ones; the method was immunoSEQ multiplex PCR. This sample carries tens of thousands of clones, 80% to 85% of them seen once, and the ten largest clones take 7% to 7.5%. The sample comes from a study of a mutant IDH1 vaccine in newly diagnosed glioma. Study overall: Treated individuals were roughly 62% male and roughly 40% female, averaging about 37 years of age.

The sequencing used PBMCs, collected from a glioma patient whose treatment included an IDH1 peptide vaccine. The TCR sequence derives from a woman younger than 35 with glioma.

The CDR3 spells CASSYSNTQGQQYF. For the CDR3, the DNA is TGTGCCAGCAGTTACTCGAACACTCAGGGGCAGCAGTACTTC. This chain joins TRBV6-5 and TRBJ2-7; maybe TRBD1 (6 bases). Germline V gene lookup returns CDR1 MNHEY and CDR2 SVGAGI. The CDR3 is 14 residues long. With 0 bases removed from V and 8 bases from J, the gap between germline ends came to 14 bases.